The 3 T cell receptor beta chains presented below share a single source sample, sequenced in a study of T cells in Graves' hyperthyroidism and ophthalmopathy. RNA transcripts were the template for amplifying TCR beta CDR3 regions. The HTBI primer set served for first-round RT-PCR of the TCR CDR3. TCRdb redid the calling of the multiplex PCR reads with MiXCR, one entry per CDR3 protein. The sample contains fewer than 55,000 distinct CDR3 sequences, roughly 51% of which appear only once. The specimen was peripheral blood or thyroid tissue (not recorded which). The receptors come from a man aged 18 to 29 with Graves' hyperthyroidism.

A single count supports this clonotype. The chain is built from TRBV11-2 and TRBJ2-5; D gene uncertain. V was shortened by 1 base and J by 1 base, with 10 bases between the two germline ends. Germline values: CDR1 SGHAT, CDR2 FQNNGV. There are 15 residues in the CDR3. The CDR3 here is CASSLVPRVQETQYF. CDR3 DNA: TGTGCCAGCAGCTTAGTTCCTAGGGTCCAAGAGACCCAGTACTTC.

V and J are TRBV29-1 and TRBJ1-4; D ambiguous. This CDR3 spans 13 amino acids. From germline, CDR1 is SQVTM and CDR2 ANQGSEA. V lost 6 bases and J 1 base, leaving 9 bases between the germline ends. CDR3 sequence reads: CSVAGGTNEKLFF. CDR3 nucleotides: TGCAGCGTAGCCGGCGGAACTAATGAAAAACTGTTTTTT.

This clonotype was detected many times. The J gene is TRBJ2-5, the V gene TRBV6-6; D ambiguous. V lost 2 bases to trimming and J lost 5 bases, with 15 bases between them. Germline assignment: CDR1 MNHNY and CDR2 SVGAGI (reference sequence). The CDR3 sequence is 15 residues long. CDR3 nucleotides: TGTGCCAGCAGTTACGTGGAAGGGTGGTCGGAGACCCAGTACTTC. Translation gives CASSYVEGWSETQYF.